The 6 T cell receptor beta chains in this list originate from one sample, sequenced in a study of cytomegalovirus exposure and HLA in healthy donors. Both 60 Vbeta primers and 13 Jbeta primers went into the PCR. TCRdb keeps only in-frame clones here, not all; method: immunoSEQ multiplex PCR. The sample shows almost 200,000 clones, around 75% of them seen only once. The sequencing sample was made of PBMCs. The receptors come from a male donor in good health and CMV-seropositive.

The chain carries TRBV4-1 and TRBJ1-1, with D unclear. The CDR3 extends over 15 amino acids. V lost 3 bases to trimming and J lost 5 bases, with 16 bases between them. Germline CDR1 and CDR2: MGHRA and YSYEKL. In nucleotides, the CDR3 is TGCGCCAGCAGCCAGGGGAGAGGGCCCCCGACTGAAGCTTTCTTT. Its protein product is CASSQGRGPPTEAFF.

This clone was observed a few times. The CDR3 DNA sequence: TGTGCCAGCAACCCCGCGGGGGGAAGGGAGACCCAGTACTTC. It encodes CASNPAGGRETQYF. The chain couples TRBV11-2 to TRBJ2-5, with 8 positions matching TRBD2. With 7 bases clipped from V and 5 bases from J, the junction kept 9 bases outside the gene matches. CDR3 length: 14 amino acids. Germline assignment: CDR1 SGHAT and CDR2 FQNNGV.

V gene TRBV18 combines with J gene TRBJ2-7; maybe TRBD1 (6 bases). The V gene's germline CDR1 is KGHSH and CDR2 LQKENI. V shed 1 base and J shed 4 bases, with 17 bases lying between them. CDR3 length equals 16 residues. DNA for the CDR3: TGTGCCAGCTCACCACTTAGTCCGGACAGTTTGTACGAGCAGTACTTC. Amino acid sequence: CASSPLSPDSLYEQYF.

This chain links TRBV4-2 with TRBJ1-2; 7 bases match TRBD1. Looked up from germline, CDR1 is LGHNA and CDR2 is YNFKEQ. The CDR3 has 15 residues. Losses at the gene ends were 0 bases for V and 4 bases for J; bases not matched to a gene: 5. The CDR3 is CASSQDPGDSYGYTF. In nucleotides, the CDR3 is TGTGCCAGCAGCCAAGATCCCGGGGACAGCTATGGCTACACCTTC.

The chain joins TRBV11-1 to TRBJ2-5; TRBD2 is a possible D gene (6 bases). Germline loops: CDR1 SGHAT, CDR2 FQDESV (reference sequence). V dropped 2 bases and J dropped 5 bases, with 18 bases sitting between them. CDR3 size: 16 residues. CDR3 DNA sequence: TGTGCCAGCAGCTTAAATCGGGCGGGACGGAAGGAGACCCAGTACTTC. Translated, it gives CASSLNRAGRKETQYF.

This clone was detected a few times. The rearrangement joins TRBV27 to TRBJ2-7, with a tentative D call TRBD1 (5 bases). Looked up from germline, CDR1 is MNHEY and CDR2 is SMNVEV (reference sequence). Trimming removed 6 bases from V and 3 bases from J, with 12 bases in between. The CDR3 is 13 residues long. CDR3 sequence reads: CASRLTEFYEQYF. The CDR3 DNA follows: TGTGCCAGCAGGCTGACAGAGTTCTACGAGCAGTACTTC.